This TCR beta chain was retrieved from a study of type 1 regulatory T cells. Study context: T-allo10 is an in vitro-generated, Tr1-enriched CD4 T cell product specific for alloantigen.

The graft donor-derived T-allo10 cells reportedly recognize host alloantigens, are anergic, and suppress alloantigen-specifically. For this clonotype: Its antigen remains unknown.

TCRdb re-called the reads with MiXCR, one entry per CDR3 protein. Of about 68,000 distinct CDR3 sequences listed, approximately 64% are singletons. Looked up from germline, CDR1 is SGDLS and CDR2 is YYNGEE. With 4 bases removed from V and 3 bases from J, the gap between germline ends came to 13 bases. CDR3 length: 15 residues. This clonotype was sampled from a human donor in good health. Sequencing used cultured T cells, either the whole culture or a sorted T cell fraction (not recorded which). Stated subset: Tr1-enriched cell product generated in vitro against host alloantigens. The rearrangement joins TRBV9 to TRBJ2-2; D gene ambiguous. The CDR3 nucleotides are TGTGCCAGCAGCCCCGACCCAAGGCACACCGGGGAGCTGTTTTTT. This gives the protein CASSPDPRHTGELFF.